Shown below are 13 T cell receptor beta chains from a single sample sequenced in a study of blood T cell repertoires in COVID-19. Profiled with immunoSEQ multiplex PCR; TCRdb holds only in-frame clones, not every one. The table lists about 150,000 clones, about 83% of them singletons. Sequencing was done on a sample of peripheral blood. The receptors were gathered from a man under 40 with COVID-19, enrolled during active disease.

CDR3 amino acids: CASSLSGKGSYEQYF. In DNA form, the CDR3 reads TGTGCCAGTAGCCTTAGCGGGAAGGGTTCCTACGAGCAGTACTTC. The gene calls are TRBV19 and TRBJ2-7; TRBD2 aligns across 8 bases. Germline V gives CDR1 LNHDA, CDR2 SQIVND (reference sequence). J was trimmed by 1 base and V by 6 bases; bases with no gene match: 8. This CDR3 contains 15 residues.

A single count supports this clone. This chain uses TRBV12-3 or TRBV12-4 with TRBJ1-2, with 7 bases lining up with TRBD1. V trimming: 5 bases; J trimming: 4 bases; junction bases outside the gene matches: 4. The CDR3 loop spans 13 amino acids. CDR3 nucleotides: TGTGCCAGCAGTGTGGGACAGCTCTATGGCTACACCTTC. Amino acids: CASSVGQLYGYTF.

This chain uses TRBV25-1 with TRBJ1-4; D may be TRBD1 (6 bases). Germline loops: CDR1 MGHDK, CDR2 SYGVNS. Trimming stripped 5 bases from V and 7 bases from J, with 14 bases between. CDR3 length equals 14 residues. CDR3 protein: CASSWQGLGEKLFF. CDR3 in DNA: TGTGCCAGCAGTTGGCAGGGGTTGGGTGAAAAACTGTTTTTT.

The chain links TRBV5-6 to TRBJ2-6; 8 bases match TRBD1. The V gene end was trimmed by 1 base and the J gene end by 1 base; junction bases not matched to a gene: 4. Germline lookup yields CDR1 SGHDT and CDR2 YYEEEE. This CDR3 is built from 17 residues. The DNA for the CDR3 is TGTGCCAGCAGCTTGAGCAGGGGGCGATCTGGGGCCAACGTCCTGACTTTC. Protein: CASSLSRGRSGANVLTF.

To note about this clone: The junction departs from the called germline gene at one end, perhaps through a read error. The chain combines TRBV11-2 with TRBJ2-3, with 8 bases lining up with TRBD2. Germline V gene lookup returns CDR1 SGHAT and CDR2 FQNNGV. The length of the CDR3 is 18 residues. The chain's CDR3 is CVSSLLPLAGKAPDTQYF. The CDR3 nucleotides read TGTGTCAGCAGCCTACTCCCCCTAGCGGGCAAGGCCCCAGATACGCAGTATTTT. Full variable domain (remainder filled in from reference TRBV11-2 and TRBJ2-3): EAGVAQSPRYKIIEKRQSVAFWCNPISGHATLYWYQQILGQGPKLLIQFQNNGVVDDSQLPKDRFSAERLKGVDSTLKIQPAKLEDSAVYLCVSSLLPLAGKAPDTQYFGPGTRLTVL.

This clone occurred once. The rearrangement joins TRBV3-1 (or the pseudogene TRBV3-2) to TRBJ2-7, with TRBD2 as a possible D gene (5 bases). The CDR3 is made up of 11 amino acids. Looked up from germline, CDR1 is LGHDT and CDR2 is YNNKEL (reference sequence). The CDR3 bases are TGTGCTGCGCAGCGGTCCTACGAGCAGTACTTC. The encoded protein is CAAQRSYEQYF.

The chain combines TRBV30 with TRBJ1-1; weak D call: TRBD1 (5 bases). CDR1 is GTSNPN, CDR2 SVGIG, per germline (reference sequence). Trimming removed 2 bases from V and 3 bases from J, with 10 bases in between. The CDR3 contains 13 residues. The DNA for the CDR3 is TGTGCCTGGAGTAAACAGGATTACACTGAAGCTTTCTTT. This encodes CAWSKQDYTEAFF.

This chain connects TRBV4-1 to TRBJ2-5; D is possibly TRBD2 (5 bases). Per the germline V gene, CDR1 is MGHRA and CDR2 is YSYEKL. Trimming stripped 0 bases from V and 9 bases from J, with 23 bases between. The CDR3 runs 17 residues. The CDR3 reads CASSQERQRGFVEAQYF. CDR3 in DNA: TGCGCCAGCAGCCAAGAGAGGCAGCGCGGGTTCGTTGAGGCCCAGTACTTC.

This clone appeared once. The chain has TRBV24-1 and TRBJ2-1; 7 bases are shared with TRBD2. CDR1 and CDR2 (germline): KGHDR, SFDVKD. The CDR3 totals 18 residues. The V and J ends lost 4 bases and 0 bases, in that order; junction bases with no gene match: 11. Here the CDR3 reads CATSDRKTSGISYNEQFF. As DNA, the CDR3 is TGTGCCACCAGTGACCGAAAGACGAGCGGGATCTCCTACAATGAGCAGTTCTTC.

The chain joins TRBV7-9 to TRBJ2-5, with D possibly being TRBD2 (5 bases). Germline CDR1 SEHNR, CDR2 FQNEAQ (reference sequence). V lost 6 bases and J lost 7, with 9 bases in between. This CDR3 has 11 residues. The chain's CDR3 is CASRGGGTQYF. The CDR3, as DNA: TGTGCCAGCAGGGGTGGAGGGACCCAGTACTTC.

This sequence joins TRBV9 and TRBJ1-2; the D gene is possibly TRBD1 (5 bases). The V end lost 4 bases, the J end lost 2 bases, and 15 bases lay between the germline ends. The germline V gene encodes CDR1 SGDLS and CDR2 YYNGEE. CDR3 size: 15 residues. This CDR3 reads CASSPSLTENYGYTF. CDR3 sequence (DNA): TGTGCCAGCAGCCCCTCTTTGACAGAAAACTATGGCTACACCTTC.

The rearrangement links TRBV28 to TRBJ2-7; 7 nucleotides agree with TRBD1. The V gene's germline CDR1 is MDHEN and CDR2 SYDVKM. The CDR3 loop spans 14 amino acids. Unmatched junction bases numbered 9, after V lost 7 bases and J lost 3 bases. CDR3 nucleotide sequence: TGTGCCAGCACCCATAGGGGGCCCCACTACGAGCAGTACTTC. This codes for CASTHRGPHYEQYF.

The chain joins TRBV28 to TRBJ1-6; 10 nucleotides line up with TRBD1. V lost 5 bases, J lost 10 bases, and 8 bases stayed unmatched. Germline CDR1 and CDR2: MDHEN and SYDVKM. This CDR3 comprises 15 residues. CDR3 DNA: TGTGCCAGCAGTGACGGGACAGGGGTTAAATCACCCCTCCACTTT. Amino acids: CASSDGTGVKSPLHF.